This is a list of T cell receptor beta chains from one sample in a study of tumor and adjacent non-tumor tissue in lung cancer. One entry per CDR3 protein, called by TCRdb with MiXCR from the multiplex PCR reads. The profile covers about 76,000 distinct CDR3 sequences, with more than 80% appearing a single time and 40% to 65% taken by the ten largest. Sequenced: distant non-tumor lung tissue. The receptors shown here come from a man aged 55-75 years with non-small cell lung cancer. Both conserved end residues are part of each CDR3. The D gene is left open where the match is weak. Not every row has a clone size; where given, it reads once, few, many or a size class.

j_call clone_size cdr3_length d_call v_call cdr3_aa cdr3_nt
TRBJ1-2 - 15 - TRBV6-1 CASIQTGISNYDYTF TGTGCCAGCATACAAACGGGGATATCAAACTATGACTACACCTTC
TRBJ2-2 - 15 - TRBV11-2 CASSLMDLNTGELFF TGTGCCAGTAGCTTAATGGACCTGAACACCGGGGAGCTGTTTTTT
TRBJ2-1 - 14 - TRBV20-1 CSAQGGMDYNEQNF TGCAGTGCTCAGGGGGGAATGGATTACAATGAGCAGAACTTC
TRBJ1-3 - 15 - TRBV20-1 CSAMVVRASGSTIYF TGCAGTGCTATGGTCGTACGAGCCTCTGGAAGCACCATATATTTT
TRBJ2-5 few 16 TRBD1 TRBV20-1 CIARQGPGPSSETQYF TGCATTGCTAGACAGGGGCCGGGCCCATCGTCGGAGACCCAGTACTTC
TRBJ2-2 - 15 TRBD2 TRBV11-1 CASSLGGRCTRDLFF TGTGCCAGCAGCTTAGGCGGGAGATGCACCAGGGACCTGTTTTTT
TRBJ2-1 - 15 TRBD1 TRBV4-3 CASSHQGVKYNERFF TGCGCCAGCAGCCACCAGGGGGTAAAATACAATGAGCGGTTCTTC
TRBJ1-4 few 14 - TRBV20-1 CSAGAGAFNEKLFF TGTAGTGCGGGAGCAGGGGCGTTTAATGAAAAACTGTTTTTT
TRBJ1-1 - 16 - TRBV4-2 CTSSQVGQSENTEAFF TGTACCAGCAGCCAAGTCGGACAGTCTGAGAACACTGAAGCTTTCTTT
TRBJ1-3 - 13 - TRBV20-1 CSATWASGNTIYF TGCAGTGCCACTTGGGCGTCTGGGAACACCATATATTTT
TRBJ2-7 - 18 TRBD2 TRBV10-3 CAISKGLAGGLQAYEQYF TGTGCCATCAGTAAGGGACTAGCGGGAGGGCTGCAGGCTTACGAGCAGTACTTC
TRBJ2-1 large 15 TRBD2 TRBV20-1 CSANPTSGRANEQFF TGCAGTGCTAACCCGACTAGCGGGAGGGCCAATGAGCAGTTCTTC
TRBJ1-1 - 12 - TRBV28 CASSLFGGEAFF TGTGCCAGCAGTTTATTCGGGGGTGAAGCTTTCTTT
TRBJ2-3 - 13 - TRBV12-3/TRBV12-4 CASTTGRTDTQYF TGTGCCAGCACTACGGGGCGCACAGATACGCAGTATTTT
TRBJ2-4 - 16 - TRBV11-2 CASSLGRNPWKNIQYF TGTGCCAGCAGCTTAGGTCGAAACCCGTGGAAAAACATTCAGTACTTC
TRBJ2-7 - 15 - TRBV6-5 CASGNGGVTHYKQYF TGTGCAAGCGGCAATGGGGGAGTCACTCACTACAAGCAGTACTTC
TRBJ2-1 - 13 - TRBV11-3 CASSISVYNEQFF TGTGCCAGCAGCATCTCCGTTTACAATGAGCAGTTCTTC
TRBJ1-5 - 15 TRBD1 TRBV20-1 CSAREHRGLSQLQHF TGCAGTGCTAGAGAACACAGGGGGCTGAGTCAGCTCCAGCATTTT
TRBJ2-3 - 17 TRBD2 TRBV20-1 CSAILVRTSGKADTQYF TGCAGTGCTATACTAGTAAGAACTAGCGGGAAGGCAGATACGCAGTATTTT
TRBJ2-7 - 11 - TRBV6-1 CVCSSPCEQYF TGTGTCTGCAGTTCCCCATGCGAGCAATACTTC
TRBJ1-3 few 16 - TRBV7-8 CASSSTRQYSGNTIYF TGTGCCAGCAGCTCGACCCGACAGTACTCTGGAAACACCATATATTTT
TRBJ1-1 few 14 - TRBV11-3 CSSSSHGQQTEAFF TGTTCCAGTAGCTCACACGGACAGCAGACTGAAGCTTTCTTT
TRBJ1-1 - 14 TRBD1 TRBV6-1 CASCEDRGDTEALF TGTGCCAGCTGTGAAGACAGGGGCGACACTGAAGCCTTATTT
TRBJ2-5 - 15 - TRBV4-1 CACSQDGGCQETQYF TGCGCCTGCAGCCAAGATGGCGGGTGCCAAGAGACACAGTACTTC
TRBJ2-1 - 14 TRBD2 TRBV11-3 CASSLSGSISEQFF TGTGCCAGCAGCTTGAGCGGGAGTATCAGTGAGCAGTTCTTC
TRBJ2-1 - 15 TRBD2 TRBV20-1 CSAITSGGLYNEQFF TGCAGTGCTATAACATCGGGAGGGCTTTACAATGAGCAGTTCTTC
TRBJ2-7 - 12 - TRBV20-1 CSVSPVGYGQYF TGCAGTGTTTCCCCAGTGGGGTACGGGCAGTACTTC
TRBJ2-5 - 15 - TRBV6-5 CASNYQGRYQETQYF TGTGCGAGCAATTACCAGGGACGGTATCAAGAGACCCAGTACTTC
TRBJ2-5 - 15 TRBD1 TRBV7-3 CASNFRQGGAETRYF TGTGCCAGTAACTTTCGACAGGGTGGCGCGGAGACCCGGTACTTC
TRBJ2-3 once 15 TRBD2 TRBV6-1 CVLSALAGGSDTQYF TGTGTCCTCTCGGCGCTAGCGGGGGGATCAGATACGCAGTATTTT
TRBJ2-3 - 14 - TRBV11-3 CARSHRGSTDTQYF TGTGCCAGGAGCCACCGAGGGAGCACAGATACGCAGTATTTT
TRBJ2-5 many 16 TRBD1 TRBV6-5 CASSYSIGQGGETQYF TGTGCCAGCAGTTACTCGATCGGACAGGGGGGAGAGACCCAGTACTTC
TRBJ1-5 - 14 - TRBV6-1 CASSGHNSNQTQHF TGTGCCAGCAGTGGGCACAATAGCAATCAGACCCAACATTTT
TRBJ2-7 - 13 - TRBV20-1 CSAMGMAIGEQNF TGCAGTGCTATGGGAATGGCTATAGGCGAGCAGAACTTC
TRBJ2-4 - 16 - TRBV12-3/TRBV12-4 CGSSLGLSVAKNIQYF TGTGGCAGCAGTTTAGGACTCTCCGTGGCCAAAAACATTCAGTACTTC
TRBJ2-7 - 15 TRBD1 TRBV5-4 CASSRQQGAAYEQYF TGTGCCAGCAGCCGTCAACAGGGGGCGGCCTATGAGCAGTACTTC
TRBJ2-2 - 14 - TRBV6-1 CVSRDRSKTGELFF TGTGTCAGCAGAGACAGATCGAAGACCGGGGAGCTGTTTTTT
TRBJ2-3 - 15 TRBD2 TRBV11-2 CASSFPSGRAYTQYF TGTGCCAGCAGCTTTCCCAGTGGGAGGGCATATACGCAGTATTTC
TRBJ2-7 - 14 - TRBV6-5 CGSSYSGRVYEQYF TGTGGCAGCAGTTACTCTGGCAGAGTCTACGAGCAATACTTC
TRBJ2-4 - 15 - TRBV4-2 CASSQDLGGQNIQYF TGTGCCAGCAGCCAAGATTTAGGAGGCCAAAACATTCAGTACTTC
TRBJ2-7 - 14 - TRBV4-2 CANSQATSSYEQYF TGTGCCAACAGCCAAGCGACTAGCTCCTACGAGCAGTACTTC
TRBJ1-1 - 15 - TRBV5-6 CASSPMDRKNTEAFF TGTGCCAGCAGCCCCATGGACAGAAAGAACACTGAAGCTTTCTTT
TRBJ2-7 - 13 TRBD1 TRBV20-1 CSARGDRGYEQYF TGCAGTGCTAGGGGGGACAGGGGTTACGAGCAATACTTC
TRBJ2-6 - 17 TRBD2 TRBV6-5 CASNLAGASSGVYVLTF TGTGCCAGCAACCTAGCGGGAGCCAGCTCTGGGGTCTACGTCCTGACTTTC
TRBJ2-4 - 17 TRBD2 TRBV6-2/TRBV6-3 CASSHGIAGDTKNVQYF TGTGCCAGCAGTCACGGGATAGCGGGAGATACCAAAAACGTTCAGTATTTC
TRBJ2-5 - 13 - TRBV7-3 CANSPGGYETQYF TGTGCCAACAGCCCTGGGGGATACGAGACCCAGTACTTC
TRBJ1-1 - 17 - TRBV4-3 CASSQDVPGSSRTVAFF TGCGCCAGCAGCCAAGACGTTCCGGGCAGTTCGCGCACTGTAGCTTTCTTC
TRBJ2-5 - 17 TRBD2 TRBV6-6 CASRYLSSGGAGETQYF TGTGCCAGCAGATACTTGAGTAGCGGGGGGGCCGGAGAGACCCAGTACTTC
TRBJ2-3 - 12 - TRBV11-1 CVSSLSYDAQYF TGTGTCAGCAGCTTATCGTACGATGCGCAATATTTT
TRBJ2-6 - 17 TRBD2 TRBV6-5 CASRLAGASSGANGLTF TGTGCCAGCAGGCTAGCGGGTGCCAGCTCTGGGGCCAACGGCCTGACTTTC
TRBJ1-5 - 15 - TRBV20-1 CSSQTAGHSNQPQHF TGCAGTAGTCAGACGGCGGGACATAGCAATCAGCCCCAGCATTTT
TRBJ2-1 - 16 TRBD2 TRBV11-3 CTSSSLAGGPGNEQLF TGTACCAGCAGCTCCCTAGCGGGTGGGCCGGGGAATGAGCAGCTCTTC
TRBJ2-4 few 13 - TRBV10-3 CAISANRGDIQYF TGTGCCATCAGTGCAAACCGGGGAGACATTCAGTACTTC